The 30 T cell receptor beta chains below all came from one sample that was sequenced in a study of blood T cell repertoires in COVID-19. TCRdb's table, derived via immunoSEQ multiplex PCR, lists solely in-frame clones and lacks some. The sample holds some 150,000 clones; about 82% are singletons and the top ten take around 3.2%. Sequencing was done on a sample of peripheral blood. The receptors shown here come from a man aged 45 to 65 with acute or convalescent COVID-19.

CDR3: CASSPWDRGVNEQFF. CDR3 nucleotide sequence: TGCGCCAGCAGCCCATGGGACAGGGGAGTGAATGAGCAGTTCTTC. The chain has TRBV4-1 and TRBJ2-1, with TRBD1 matching over 10 bases. The CDR3 sequence is 15 residues long. V lost 4 bases, J lost 7 bases, and 7 bases stayed unmatched. Germline CDR1 reads MGHRA; CDR2 reads YSYEKL.

The rearrangement joins TRBV3-1 (or the pseudogene TRBV3-2) to TRBJ1-2; the D is unclear. V lost 5 bases and J lost 4, with 14 bases in between. The CDR3 loop spans 14 amino acids. From germline, CDR1 is LGHDT and CDR2 YNNKEL (reference sequence). CDR3 region: CASSRPGVTYGYTF. The CDR3 coding sequence is TGTGCCAGCAGCAGACCGGGAGTCACCTATGGCTACACCTTC.

The chain carries TRBV5-1 and TRBJ1-6; tentatively, D is TRBD1 (6 bases). V was pared by 1 base and J by 0 bases, with 11 bases between. The germline V gene encodes CDR1 SGHRS and CDR2 YFSETQ. The CDR3 is made up of 17 amino acids. This CDR3 reads CASSLMGASSYNSPLHF. CDR3 sequence (DNA): TGCGCCAGCAGCTTGATGGGGGCTAGCTCCTATAATTCACCCCTCCACTTT.

The chain is built from TRBV12-5 and TRBJ2-3; 10 bases agree with TRBD1. The CDR3 sequence is 18 residues long. The V gene end was trimmed by 2 bases and the J gene end by 1 base; junction bases not matched to a gene: 9. Germline lookup yields CDR1 LGHNT and CDR2 FRNRAP. CDR3 DNA: TGTGCTAGTGGTTTGATAGCAAGGACAGGGGGGGGCACAGATACGCAGTATTTT. Encoded protein: CASGLIARTGGGTDTQYF.

The genes are TRBV7-2 and TRBJ2-1, with D tentatively TRBD2 (6 bases). Germline CDR1 is SGHTA and CDR2 is FQGNSA. V was shortened by 3 bases and J by 8 bases, with 14 bases between the two germline ends. The CDR3 contains 14 residues. The CDR3: CASSLLGGVDEQFF. The CDR3 DNA sequence: TGTGCCAGCAGCTTGTTGGGGGGAGTGGATGAGCAGTTCTTC.

This rearrangement joins TRBV9 to TRBJ2-5, with TRBD2 matching 10 bases. The V and J ends lost 4 bases and 5 bases, in that order; junction bases with no gene match: 14. The germline gives CDR1 SGDLS, CDR2 YYNGEE. The CDR3 extends over 17 amino acids. CDR3 DNA sequence: TGTGCCAGCAGCCCCCGAGGGAGCGGGAGGGCCGTGGAGACCCAGTACTTC. Translating it yields CASSPRGSGRAVETQYF.

This rearrangement joins TRBV7-3 to TRBJ2-2; D perhaps matches TRBD2 (7 bases). The CDR3 has 16 residues. The germline V gene encodes CDR1 SGHTA and CDR2 FQGTGA. Trimming pared 2 bases from V and 5 bases from J, leaving 15 bases between. This CDR3 reads CASSLAGRGATGELFF. The CDR3 DNA reads TGTGCCAGCAGCTTAGCTGGTCGGGGGGCAACCGGGGAGCTGTTTTTT. Full variable domain (remainder filled in from reference TRBV7-3 and TRBJ2-2): GAGVSQTPSNKVTEKGKYVELRCDPISGHTALYWYRQSLGQGPEFLIYFQGTGAADDSGLPNDRFFAVRPEGSVSTLKIQRTERGDSAVYLCASSLAGRGATGELFFGEGSRLTVL.

The table lists this clone with a count of one. The J gene is TRBJ2-1, the V gene TRBV5-4, with 9 bases fitting TRBD2. CDR1 is SGHNT, CDR2 YYREEE, per germline (reference sequence). The V and J ends lost 4 bases and 4 bases, in that order; junction bases with no gene match: 9. The CDR3 loop spans 16 amino acids. As DNA, the CDR3 is TGTGCCAGCAGCATGAAGCGGGAGGTCAGTTACAATGAGCAGTTCTTC. It codes for CASSMKREVSYNEQFF.

The genes are TRBV4-1 and TRBJ1-1, with a tentative D call TRBD1 (5 bases). The germline gives CDR1 MGHRA, CDR2 YSYEKL. The CDR3 consists of 14 residues. Deletions cut 3 bases from V and 3 bases from J, with 11 bases between. The CDR3 spells CASSHIQVYTEAFF. Here the CDR3 DNA reads TGCGCCAGCAGCCATATACAGGTCTACACTGAAGCTTTCTTT.

This chain connects TRBV13 to TRBJ1-2, with D perhaps TRBD1 (5 bases). Between the trimmed V and J ends, which lost 3 bases and 3 bases, there was a span of 14 bases. Germline assignment: CDR1 PRHDT and CDR2 FYEKMQ (reference sequence). The CDR3 spans 15 residues. The CDR3 region is CASSLGRRVDYGYTF. CDR3 in DNA: TGTGCCAGCAGCTTGGGGCGAAGGGTAGACTATGGCTACACCTTC.

The gene calls are TRBV27 and TRBJ2-7; TRBD2 aligns across 14 bases. Per germline, CDR1 MNHEY and CDR2 SMNVEV (reference sequence). CDR3 length: 16 amino acids. After removal of 5 bases from V and 4 bases from J, the junction contained 7 bases not matched to a gene. DNA for the CDR3: TGTGCCAGCAGTCCCGGGACTAGCGGGGGCCCTTACGAGCAGTACTTC. It yields the protein CASSPGTSGGPYEQYF.

V gene TRBV9 combines with J gene TRBJ1-3; TRBD1 agrees at 10 bases. The CDR3 is 15 amino acids. With 0 bases clipped from V and 8 bases from J, the junction kept 5 bases outside the gene matches. The germline gives CDR1 SGDLS, CDR2 YYNGEE. The CDR3 DNA follows: TGTGCCAGCAGCGTAGATGGGACAGGGGTAGACACCATATATTTT. It translates to CASSVDGTGVDTIYF.

In its sample, this clone was seen a few times. The V gene is TRBV9, the J gene TRBJ2-1, with D uncertain. V was clipped by 1 base and J by 3 bases, with 5 bases between them. Germline loops: CDR1 SGDLS, CDR2 YYNGEE. The CDR3 runs to 13 residues. The CDR3 nucleotides read TGTGCCAGCAGCGTAACGGTCTACAATGAGCAGTTCTTC. Translation: CASSVTVYNEQFF.

The CDR3 reads CASSFGGAGEAFF. The DNA of the CDR3 is TGTGCCAGCAGTTTTGGGGGCGCGGGTGAAGCTTTCTTT. The chain recombines TRBV12-3 or TRBV12-4 with TRBJ1-1; D possibly corresponds to TRBD1 (6 bases). The CDR3 runs 13 residues. With 3 bases removed from V and 7 bases from J, the gap between germline ends came to 12 bases.

The chain carries TRBV20-1 and TRBJ2-5; 11 nucleotides align to TRBD2. From germline, CDR1 is DFQATT and CDR2 SNEGSKA (reference sequence). J was trimmed by 5 bases and V by 3 bases; bases with no gene match: 5. CDR3 length equals 14 residues. CDR3 nucleotides: TGCAGTGCTAGTGTAGCGGGAGGGCCGGAGACCCAGTACTTC. Translated, it gives CSASVAGGPETQYF.

The rearrangement joins TRBV27 to TRBJ1-5; D not certain. V lost 0 bases to trimming and J lost 1 base, with 7 bases between them. CDR1 and CDR2 from the germline V gene are MNHEY and SMNVEV (reference sequence). There are 15 residues in the CDR3. The CDR3 sequence is CASSLSPQSNQPQHF. CDR3 bases: TGTGCCAGCAGTTTATCGCCACAAAGCAATCAGCCCCAGCATTTT.

The chain links TRBV6-6 to TRBJ1-5, with D perhaps TRBD1 (6 bases). In germline, CDR1 is MNHNY, CDR2 SVGAGI (reference sequence). V shed 11 bases and J shed 0 bases, with 17 bases lying between them. This CDR3 has 15 residues. Here the CDR3 reads CAGGGRDISNQPQHF. In DNA form, the CDR3 reads TGTGCCGGGGGGGGGAGGGACATTAGCAATCAGCCCCAGCATTTT.

The DNA of the CDR3 is TGTGCCTGGAGTCCTACAGGGGGCTACGAGCAGTACTTC. It translates to CAWSPTGGYEQYF. This chain joins TRBV30 and TRBJ2-7, with 8 bases aligning to TRBD1. Germline V gene lookup returns CDR1 GTSNPN and CDR2 SVGIG (reference sequence). Trimming removed 2 bases from V and 3 bases from J; junction bases left unmatched: 3. This CDR3 is built from 13 residues.

This clone was detected only a few times. V gene TRBV5-1 combines with J gene TRBJ2-5, with TRBD1 as a possible D gene (5 bases). This CDR3 is 15 amino acids long. Trimming pared 0 bases from V and 5 bases from J, leaving 14 bases between. The germline V gene has CDR1 SGHRS and CDR2 YFSETQ. CDR3 region: CASSLDWGVTETQYF. DNA for the CDR3: TGCGCCAGCAGCTTGGATTGGGGCGTTACGGAGACCCAGTACTTC.

This chain joins TRBV6-5 and TRBJ2-2; D is perhaps TRBD2 (7 bases). Per germline, CDR1 MNHEY and CDR2 SVGAGI. The CDR3 spans 16 residues. V was clipped by 1 base and J by 7 bases, with 16 bases between them. The DNA of the CDR3 is TGTGCCAGCAGTTACTGGGGGGGCAGGGGCAGCGGGGAGCTGTTTTTT. Translating it yields CASSYWGGRGSGELFF.

V usage is TRBV1 and J usage is TRBJ2-1; TRBD2, the table's D call, was not compared with the DNA. TRBV1 is a recognized pseudogene. There are 16 residues in the CDR3. The CDR3 region is CTSSQGIGERYNEQFF. The CDR3 bases are TGCACCAGCAGCCAAGGCATCGGGGAGCGCTACAATGAGCAGTTCTTC.

In its sample, this clone was seen once. This chain joins TRBV10-2 and TRBJ1-5, with D uncertain. Trimming stripped 3 bases from V and 0 bases from J, with 6 bases between. CDR3 length: 14 residues. Germline CDR1 WSHSY, CDR2 SAAADI. CDR3 sequence reads: CASSDPYSNQPQHF. CDR3 bases: TGCGCCAGCAGTGATCCGTATAGCAATCAGCCCCAGCATTTT.

This chain links TRBV20-1 with TRBJ2-5; D gene unclear. Germline values: CDR1 DFQATT, CDR2 SNEGSKA (reference sequence). The CDR3 is 12 amino acids. The V gene lost 7 bases and the J gene lost 5 bases, with 14 bases spanning the gap. The CDR3 region is CSVSSPRETQYF. DNA of the CDR3: TGCAGTGTTAGTTCTCCACGGGAGACCCAGTACTTC.

The chain carries TRBV6-5 and TRBJ2-2, with TRBD2 identical over 10 bases. The CDR3 is made up of 14 amino acids. Germline V gene lookup returns CDR1 MNHEY and CDR2 SVGAGI. J lost 5 bases, V lost 6 bases, and 3 bases had no gene match. The CDR3 DNA sequence: TGTGCCAGCAGCCGGACTAGCGGTACCGGGGAGCTGTTTTTT. Its protein product is CASSRTSGTGELFF.

V is TRBV6-4 and J is TRBJ2-7; 9 bases are shared with TRBD2. The CDR3 is made up of 15 amino acids. With 6 bases clipped from V and 5 bases from J, the junction kept 11 bases outside the gene matches. Germline V gene sequence: CDR1 MRHNA, CDR2 SNTAGT. The CDR3 sequence is CASRSLAGFADEQYF. The CDR3 DNA reads as TGTGCCAGCAGAAGCCTAGCGGGGTTTGCGGACGAGCAGTACTTC.

This chain connects TRBV13 to TRBJ2-7; D gene uncertain. The CDR3 is made up of 16 amino acids. The V gene's germline CDR1 is PRHDT and CDR2 FYEKMQ (reference sequence). V was pared by 0 bases and J by 2 bases, with 14 bases between. This chain's CDR3 is CASSLGSPRGPYEQYF. CDR3 in DNA: TGTGCCAGCAGCTTAGGGTCTCCTCGAGGTCCCTACGAGCAGTACTTC. Full variable domain (rest looked up from reference TRBV13 and TRBJ2-7): AAGVIQSPRHLIKEKRETATLKCYPIPRHDTVYWYQQGPGQDPQFLISFYEKMQSDKGSIPDRFSAQQFSDYHSELNMSSLELGDSALYFCASSLGSPRGPYEQYFGPGTRLTVT.

The V and J genes are TRBV6-1 and TRBJ1-2, with a possible D match to TRBD1 (6 bases). Germline CDR1 is MNHNS and CDR2 is SASEGT. Trimming shortened V by 2 bases and J by 4 bases, and 17 bases separated the two germline ends. The length of the CDR3 is 16 residues. DNA of the CDR3: TGTGCCAGCAGTGAATTCTACAGGGCGCTGGGCTATGGCTACACCTTC. Translation gives CASSEFYRALGYGYTF.

The chain has TRBV28 and TRBJ2-5, with 8 positions matching TRBD1. Per the germline V gene, CDR1 is MDHEN and CDR2 is SYDVKM. V trimming: 2 bases; J trimming: 5 bases; junction bases outside the gene matches: 10. This CDR3 has 16 residues. The CDR3 sequence is CASSLVAPGGMETQYF. The CDR3 coding sequence is TGTGCCAGCAGTTTAGTGGCGCCAGGGGGCATGGAGACCCAGTACTTC.

This sequence joins TRBV19 and TRBJ2-7, with TRBD1 matching over 10 bases. This CDR3 has 18 amino acids. Trimming cost V 0 bases and J 1 base; bases outside gene matches: 9. Germline CDR1 LNHDA, CDR2 SQIVND (reference sequence). In DNA, the CDR3 is TGTGCCAGTAGTATAGACCTGGTCGGACAGGGGGTATCCTACGAGCAGTACTTC. Its translation: CASSIDLVGQGVSYEQYF.

This clone has a single count. This sequence joins TRBV6-5 and TRBJ1-2; a weak D match, TRBD1 (5 bases). Germline assignment: CDR1 MNHEY and CDR2 SVGAGI. The CDR3 runs 11 residues. V was trimmed by 6 bases and J by 4 bases, leaving 6 bases between them. This CDR3 is CASRQAYGYTF. The CDR3 DNA follows: TGTGCCAGCAGACAGGCCTATGGCTACACCTTC.